This TCR beta chain was obtained from a study of spatial heterogeneity in lung cancer (dated by TCRdb to about 2019). Describing the broader study: More beta-chain than alpha-chain transcripts were consistently detected, likely reflecting higher beta-chain transcript abundance. In tumor regions, TCR transcript counts showed a strong correlation with a T cell transcriptional module score derived from matched bulk RNA-seq. In the raw uncorrected reads, each unique combination of TCR and UMI appeared on average more than ten times. In non-small cell lung cancer, the study made a quantitative comparison of TCR alpha and beta repertoires among multiple tumor regions, matched nontumor lung and blood. Nonsynonymous mutation counts, determined by whole-exome sequencing of tumor tissue, were related to TCR repertoire features. Both alpha and beta chains were TCR-sequenced in samples taken at surgery, namely 220 tumor regions, 62 to 70 matched nontumor lung samples and around 53 PBMC samples.

What the authors observed across the whole study: Counts of ubiquitous and regional expanded TCRs correlated with counts of ubiquitous and regional nonsynonymous mutations, respectively. TCR-seq was estimated to cover only approximately 6.6% of tumor T cells for alpha chains and about 13% for beta chains. Additional single-cell paired TCR alpha and beta sequencing was considered necessary to confirm, at a functional level, the hypothesis that regional TCRs recognize regional mutations. The tumor nonsynonymous mutation count correlated with the number of expanded alpha and beta TCRs within the tumor.

The sample's time point label, in plain terms: sample taken at primary tumor resection. The donors were some 72 patients from the lung TRACERx cohort who had early-stage, untreated non-small cell lung cancer. For TCR sequencing, whole RNA was extracted from tumor and nontumor lung tissue, or from cryopreserved PBMC samples, and no cell sorting was done. A patient was chosen for TCR sequencing only when enough RNA was available from at least two tumor regions. A lung pathologist reviewed the tumor and adjacent nontumor lung specimens before the specimens were selected. Library generation was performed with 5' RACE. The instrument given in TCRdb is NextSeq 500. In the TCR library protocol, a unique molecular identifier was attached to each TCR cDNA molecule so that PCR and sequencing errors could be corrected. As for the authors' bioinformatics: TCR identification, UMI-based error correction and CDR3 extraction were performed with Decombinator tools. TCRs above a frequency of 2 per 1,000, corresponding to the top 1% of the tumor frequency distribution, were defined as expanded. Expanded tumor TCRs were classed as regional if statistically deemed absent (corrected P<0.05) from at least one tumor region, otherwise ubiquitous. Each repertoire was subsampled 100 times to 5,000 TCRs, after which Renyi diversity was computed with the R vegan package. CDR3 similarity networks were built from amino acid triplet string-kernel similarity, with CDR3s being connected when pairwise similarity was above 0.82. TCRdb cleaned the public reads at Q25 with fastp, built clones with MiXCR and kept in-frame beta chains. Rows with a matching CDR3 protein are joined into one entry that keeps the most common DNA and genes. TCRdb's processing, not the study's, gives the V and J calls here. This sample is represented by approximately 1,300 distinct CDR3 sequences; more than 15% of them were singletons. The ten largest make up under 40% of the sample.

Taking its sample share into account, this clonotype is medium-sized (0.01 to 0.1%). Its antigen is not yet known. Base qualities are not provided; no much larger clone lies one nucleotide away. This beta chain is a stray read from a library made for alpha chains; its abundance is not meaningful. Via the germline V gene (reference sequence), CDR1 is DFQATT and CDR2 SNEGSKA. Cut back by 4 bases and 1 base, the V and J ends lie 8 bases apart. The CDR3 holds 13 amino acids from the cysteine to the phenylalanine. The CDR3 DNA has 39 bases and is translated from base 1. This clonotype originated in a male donor with early-stage non-small cell lung cancer. Sequencing was performed on lung tumor tissue, taken at surgery. The sequence joins TRBV20-1 to TRBJ2-1; the D segment cannot be called with confidence. The sequence in DNA is TGCAGTGCTACGACTTTTTCCTACAATGAGCAGTTCTTC. Translated, it reads CSATTFSYNEQFF.